The 21 T cell receptor beta chains reported below all come from one sample, sequenced in a study of cytomegalovirus exposure and HLA in healthy donors. Assay: immunoSEQ multiplex PCR; the TCRdb copy retains only in-frame clones and omits some. The table records about 220,000 clones, around nine tenths of them present only once. Sequencing was done on a sample of PBMCs. These receptors all come from a man aged 18-30 years in good health and CMV-seronegative.

This clone was seen once. This chain joins TRBV5-6 and TRBJ1-3; weak D call: TRBD1 (5 bases). V lost 8 bases and J lost 0, with 18 bases in between. CDR1 SGHDT and CDR2 YYEEEE come from the germline V gene. The CDR3 runs to 16 residues. CDR3 residues: CASTETWGTSGNTIYF. The CDR3 DNA sequence: TGTGCCAGTACCGAAACATGGGGCACCTCTGGAAACACCATATATTTT.

The genes are TRBV4-1 and TRBJ2-2; 8 nucleotides agree with TRBD1. The CDR3 covers 16 residues. The V and J ends lost 4 bases and 4 bases, in that order; junction bases with no gene match: 8. The germline V gene has CDR1 MGHRA and CDR2 YSYEKL. The CDR3 bases are TGCGCCAGCAGCCCATCGGACAGGGCGATCACCGGGGAGCTGTTTTTT. It yields the protein CASSPSDRAITGELFF.

The chain uses TRBV4-3 and TRBJ2-1; D remains unclear. V lost 0 bases, J lost 4 bases, and 19 bases lay in between. Germline loops: CDR1 LGHNA, CDR2 YSLEER. The length of the CDR3 is 18 residues. The CDR3 sequence: CASSQELNTVPFYNEQFF. CDR3 nucleotide sequence: TGCGCCAGCAGCCAAGAGCTGAATACGGTGCCGTTTTACAATGAGCAGTTCTTC.

About this clone: The sample has other DNA sequences that encode this CDR3 too. The V and J genes are TRBV6-1 and TRBJ1-1, with TRBD1 matching 8 bases. The CDR3 length is 11 residues. Unmatched junction bases numbered 5, after V lost 6 bases and J lost 11 bases. The germline CDR1 and CDR2 sequences are MNHNS and SASEGT. The CDR3 loop is CASRRTGGAFF. The CDR3 DNA sequence: TGTGCCAGCAGGAGAACAGGGGGGGCTTTCTTT.

The DNA for the CDR3 is TGTGCCAGCAGCTTAGGAGTTGTTGGGACCCAGTACTTC. The encoded protein is CASSLGVVGTQYF. The chain recombines TRBV7-2 with TRBJ2-5; D call uncertain. Looked up from germline, CDR1 is SGHTA and CDR2 is FQGNSA. The CDR3 covers 13 residues. V was cut by 1 base and J by 7 bases, with 10 bases left in between.

This clone was seen once. The V and J genes are TRBV5-6 and TRBJ2-1, with 8 bases fitting TRBD2. The CDR3 loop spans 15 amino acids. Germline V gene data show CDR1 as SGHDT and CDR2 as YYEEEE. J was trimmed by 10 bases and V by 1 base; bases with no gene match: 10. CDR3 nucleotides: TGTGCCAGCAGCTTGAATGGAGGACTAGCCAGAGAGCAGTTCTTC. The encoded protein is CASSLNGGLAREQFF. The full variable domain, in which reference TRBV5-6 and TRBJ2-1 provide the parts outside the CDR3, is DAGVTQSPTHLIKTRGQQVTLRCSPKSGHDTVSWYQQALGQGPQFIFQYYEEEERQRGNFPDRFSGHQFPNYSSELNVNALLLGDSALYLCASSLNGGLAREQFFGPGTRLTVL.

This chain's CDR3 is CASSQGTNSPLHF. DNA for the CDR3: TGTGCCAGCAGCCAGGGGACAAATTCACCCCTCCACTTT. The rearrangement links TRBV28 to TRBJ1-6; D may be TRBD1 (6 bases). The V gene's germline CDR1 is MDHEN and CDR2 SYDVKM. The CDR3 is 13 amino acids. Trimming stripped 6 bases from V and 7 bases from J, with 10 bases between.

This chain joins TRBV6-5 and TRBJ2-1, with D perhaps matching TRBD2 (5 bases). The V gene lost 5 bases and the J gene lost 0 bases, with 11 bases spanning the gap. Germline-derived CDR1 and CDR2 are MNHEY and SVGAGI. CDR3 length equals 15 residues. In DNA form, the CDR3 reads TGTGCCAGCAGTAAGGAGCGGTACTCCTACAATGAGCAGTTCTTC. This translates into CASSKERYSYNEQFF.

The chain has TRBV14 and TRBJ1-1; D call uncertain. Trimming shortened V by 1 base and J by 10 bases, and 10 bases separated the two germline ends. This CDR3 contains 12 residues. Looked up from germline, CDR1 is SGHDN and CDR2 is FVKESK. The CDR3 sequence: CASSQVREAAFF. In DNA form, the CDR3 reads TGTGCCAGCAGCCAAGTCCGCGAGGCAGCTTTCTTT.

V usage is TRBV7-3 and J usage is TRBJ2-5; TRBD1 matches 10 bases. The CDR3 extends over 15 amino acids. The J segment lost 5 bases and the V segment lost 1 base, leaving 4 bases of the junction unmatched. From germline, CDR1 is SGHTA and CDR2 FQGTGA. The DNA of the CDR3 is TGTGCCAGCAGCTTAAGGGGACAGGGGTGGGAGACCCAGTACTTC. Translating gives CASSLRGQGWETQYF.

This sequence joins TRBV7-9 and TRBJ1-2; D ambiguous. The CDR3 loop spans 14 amino acids. Germline V CDR1 and CDR2: SEHNR, FQNEAQ (reference sequence). V lost 4 bases, J lost 8 bases, and 17 bases lay in between. The CDR3 nucleotides are TGTGCCAGCAGCTCCTATACCGGGGAGGGAGGCTACACCTTC. Translation gives CASSSYTGEGGYTF.

This clone appeared a few times. The V call is TRBV25-1, the J call TRBJ1-1; no firm D call. Germline CDR1 and CDR2: MGHDK and SYGVNS. Deletions cut 4 bases from V and 1 base from J, with 7 bases between. The CDR3 is 13 residues long. The CDR3 coding sequence is TGTGCCAGCAGTGCGACGGGGAACACTGAAGCTTTCTTT. This codes for CASSATGNTEAFF.

This clone was observed a few times. The chain has TRBV28 and TRBJ1-2, with a tentative D call TRBD1 (6 bases). Germline lookup yields CDR1 MDHEN and CDR2 SYDVKM. V dropped 5 bases and J dropped 4 bases, with 17 bases sitting between them. The CDR3 runs 15 residues. The CDR3 bases are TGTGCCAGCAGTCCGGGGACAAAAGGATCCTATGGCTACACCTTC. Translated, it gives CASSPGTKGSYGYTF.

The rearrangement joins TRBV19 to TRBJ2-1; perhaps TRBD1 as D (6 bases). CDR1 and CDR2 (germline): LNHDA, SQIVND (reference sequence). V gave up 6 bases and J gave up 6 bases, with 18 bases separating them. The CDR3 runs to 15 residues. The CDR3 nucleotides are TGTGCCAGTAGGTTTCGGGCAGAGGGGGTCAATGAGCAGTTCTTC. Protein sequence: CASRFRAEGVNEQFF.

V gene TRBV5-1 combines with J gene TRBJ1-5; a possible D gene is TRBD1 (6 bases). The CDR3 consists of 15 residues. Germline loops: CDR1 SGHRS, CDR2 YFSETQ. The germline V and J ends were trimmed by 4 bases and 5 bases, with 16 bases remaining between them. The CDR3 DNA is TGCGCCAGCAGCCCAACCCCGGACAGTTATCAGCCCCAGCATTTT. Protein sequence: CASSPTPDSYQPQHF.

The rearrangement links TRBV11-2 to TRBJ2-7; 7 nucleotides align to TRBD2. The V segment lost 2 bases and the J segment 1 base; nucleotides outside the gene matches: 2. CDR1 SGHAT and CDR2 FQNNGV come from the germline V gene. The CDR3 spans 14 residues. CDR3 protein: CASSLSGVSYEQYF. Here the CDR3 DNA reads TGTGCCAGCAGCTTAAGCGGGGTATCCTACGAGCAGTACTTC.

CDR3 nucleotides: TGTGCCAGCAGGTTACAGGGTGGCAATCAGCCCCAGCATTTT. Translated, it gives CASRLQGGNQPQHF. The J gene is TRBJ1-5, the V gene TRBV2; weak D call: TRBD1 (6 bases). This CDR3 has 14 amino acids. The germline CDR1 and CDR2 sequences are SNHLY and FYNNEI. The germline V and J ends were trimmed by 6 bases and 2 bases, with 11 bases remaining between them.

The CDR3 sequence is CASSLIFGGVRNTEAFF. The CDR3 DNA follows: TGTGCCAGTAGTCTAATATTTGGGGGGGTCCGGAACACTGAAGCTTTCTTT. The chain has TRBV19 and TRBJ1-1, with D possibly being TRBD1 (5 bases). V was shortened by 5 bases and J by 1 base, with 20 bases between the two germline ends. CDR1 and CDR2 from the germline V gene are LNHDA and SQIVND (reference sequence). The CDR3 covers 17 residues.

The chain carries TRBV7-2 and TRBJ2-7; D is uncertain. The V end was cut by 2 bases, the J end by 3 bases, with 14 bases between. CDR3 length: 15 residues. Germline V lookup: CDR1 SGHTA, CDR2 FQGNSA. CDR3 region: CASSLSGVLGYEQYF. CDR3 coding DNA: TGTGCCAGCAGCTTATCGGGTGTCCTAGGCTACGAGCAGTACTTC. The whole variable domain, filled in from reference TRBV7-2 and TRBJ2-7, reads GAGVSQSPSNKVTEKGKDVELRCDPISGHTALYWYRQSLGQGLEFLIYFQGNSAPDKSGLPSDRFSAERTGGSVSTLTIQRTQQEDSAVYLCASSLSGVLGYEQYFGPGTRLTVT.

The rearrangement links TRBV5-1 to TRBJ2-7; TRBD1 matches 7 bases. The CDR3 is made up of 18 amino acids. V gave up 3 bases and J gave up 1 base; unmatched junction bases: 16. The germline gives CDR1 SGHRS, CDR2 YFSETQ. The CDR3: CASSSTGTRDSLSYEQYF. The CDR3 nucleotides read TGCGCCAGCAGCTCGACCGGCACCCGGGACAGCCTTTCCTACGAGCAGTACTTC.

This chain links TRBV2 with TRBJ2-7, with 7 bases that match TRBD2. V lost 0 bases to trimming and J lost 2 bases; unmatched junction nucleotides: 4. CDR1 SNHLY and CDR2 FYNNEI come from the germline V gene. CDR3 length equals 15 residues. The CDR3 loop is CASSEAVGLTYEQYF. CDR3 nucleotides: TGTGCCAGCAGTGAAGCGGTGGGACTAACCTACGAGCAGTACTTC.